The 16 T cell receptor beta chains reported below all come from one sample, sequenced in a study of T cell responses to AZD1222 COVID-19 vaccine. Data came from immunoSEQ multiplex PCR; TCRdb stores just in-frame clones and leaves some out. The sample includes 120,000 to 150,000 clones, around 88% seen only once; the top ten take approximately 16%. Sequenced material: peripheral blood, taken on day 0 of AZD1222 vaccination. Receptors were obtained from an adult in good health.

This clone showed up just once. DNA for the CDR3: TGTGCCAGCAGCTCGCAGGGACTAGCCACAGATACGCAGTATTTT. Translation: CASSSQGLATDTQYF. The genes are TRBV7-2 and TRBJ2-3; the match to TRBD2 covers 9 bases. Germline CDR1 SGHTA, CDR2 FQGNSA. CDR3 length: 15 amino acids. The V segment lost 4 bases and the J segment 2 bases; nucleotides outside the gene matches: 4.

Written as DNA, the CDR3 is TGTGCCAGCAGGGGGCCCTCTCACACTGAAGCTTTCTTT. It specifies CASRGPSHTEAFF. This chain uses TRBV28 with TRBJ1-1; D is possibly TRBD1 (5 bases). CDR3 size: 13 residues. Deletions cut 6 bases from V and 3 bases from J, with 11 bases between. CDR1 is MDHEN, CDR2 SYDVKM, per germline.

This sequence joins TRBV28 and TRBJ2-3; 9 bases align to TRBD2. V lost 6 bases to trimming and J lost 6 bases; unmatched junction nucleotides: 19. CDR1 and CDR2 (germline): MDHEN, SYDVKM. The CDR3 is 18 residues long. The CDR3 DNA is TGTGCCAGCAGACCTTTGGGCGCAGGCGGGGGGGCCCCCGATACGCAGTATTTT. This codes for CASRPLGAGGGAPDTQYF.

The CDR3 region has the DNA TGTGCCAGCAGTGAAGCGGCAGGGACTAATCAGCCCCAGCATTTT. Translated: CASSEAAGTNQPQHF. The genes are TRBV6-1 and TRBJ1-5; D is possibly TRBD1 (5 bases). CDR3 length: 15 amino acids. The germline V and J ends were trimmed by 0 bases and 4 bases, with 10 bases remaining between them. Germline loops: CDR1 MNHNS, CDR2 SASEGT.

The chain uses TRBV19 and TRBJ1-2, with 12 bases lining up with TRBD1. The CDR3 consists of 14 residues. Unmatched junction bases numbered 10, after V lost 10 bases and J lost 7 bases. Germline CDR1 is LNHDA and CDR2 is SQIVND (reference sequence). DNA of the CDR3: TGTGCCACCCTAGAGGGACAGGGGGCCGGTGGCTACACCTTC. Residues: CATLEGQGAGGYTF.

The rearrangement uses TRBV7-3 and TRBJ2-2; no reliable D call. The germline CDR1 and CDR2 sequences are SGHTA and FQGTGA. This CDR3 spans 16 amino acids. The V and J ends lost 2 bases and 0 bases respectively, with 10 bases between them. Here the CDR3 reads CASSLSGQTNTGELFF. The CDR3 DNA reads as TGTGCCAGCAGCTTATCCGGTCAGACGAACACCGGGGAGCTGTTTTTT.

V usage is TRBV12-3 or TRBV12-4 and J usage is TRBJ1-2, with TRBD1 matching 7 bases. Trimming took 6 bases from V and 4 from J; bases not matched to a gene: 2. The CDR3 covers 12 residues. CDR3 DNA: TGTGCCAGCAGCAGGGGGTCCTATGGCTACACCTTC. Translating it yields CASSRGSYGYTF.

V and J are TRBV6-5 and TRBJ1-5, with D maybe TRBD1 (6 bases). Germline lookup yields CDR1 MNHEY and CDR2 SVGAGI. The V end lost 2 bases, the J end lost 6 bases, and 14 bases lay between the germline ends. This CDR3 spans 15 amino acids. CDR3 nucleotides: TGTGCCAGCAGTTACGATGGGGGGGCCGGTCAGCCCCAGCATTTT. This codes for CASSYDGGAGQPQHF.

The CDR3 loop reads CASSWGGGGGNQPQHF. The DNA for the CDR3 is TGCGCCAGCAGTTGGGGTGGGGGGGGAGGCAATCAGCCCCAGCATTTT. V gene TRBV4-1 combines with J gene TRBJ1-5; a possible D gene is TRBD1 (5 bases). The germline CDR1 and CDR2 sequences are MGHRA and YSYEKL. V was pared by 6 bases and J by 2 bases, with 17 bases between. This CDR3 has 16 amino acids.

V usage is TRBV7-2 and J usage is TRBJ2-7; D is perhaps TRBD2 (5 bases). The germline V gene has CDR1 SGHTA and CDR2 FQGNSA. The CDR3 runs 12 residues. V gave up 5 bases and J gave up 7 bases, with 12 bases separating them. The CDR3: CASSAGVWEQYF. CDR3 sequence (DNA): TGTGCCAGCAGCGCCGGGGTTTGGGAGCAGTACTTC.

The CDR3, as DNA: TGTGCCACCAGCAGGAACAATGAGCAGTTCTTC. Translated: CATSRNNEQFF. This rearrangement joins TRBV15 to TRBJ2-1; D is uncertain. The CDR3 has 11 residues. Germline V gene data show CDR1 as LNHNV and CDR2 as YYDKDF (reference sequence). Trimming shortened V by 3 bases and J by 5 bases, and 2 bases separated the two germline ends.

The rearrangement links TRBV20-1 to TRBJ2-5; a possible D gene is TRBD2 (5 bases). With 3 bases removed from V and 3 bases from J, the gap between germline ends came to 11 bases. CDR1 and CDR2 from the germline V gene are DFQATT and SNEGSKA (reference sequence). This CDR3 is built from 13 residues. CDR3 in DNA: TGCAGTGCTAGTCGCCAGCGGAAAGAGACCCAGTACTTC. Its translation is CSASRQRKETQYF.

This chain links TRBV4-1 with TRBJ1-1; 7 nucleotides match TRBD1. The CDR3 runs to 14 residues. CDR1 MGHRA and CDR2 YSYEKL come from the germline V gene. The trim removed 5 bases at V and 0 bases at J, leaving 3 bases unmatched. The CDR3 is CASSKTGLNTEAFF. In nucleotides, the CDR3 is TGCGCCAGCAGCAAGACAGGGTTGAACACTGAAGCTTTCTTT.

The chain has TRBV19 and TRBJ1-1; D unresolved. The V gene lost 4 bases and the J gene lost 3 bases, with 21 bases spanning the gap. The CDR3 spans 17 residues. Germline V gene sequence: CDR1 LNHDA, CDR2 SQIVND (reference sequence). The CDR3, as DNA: TGTGCCAGTAGTAAGTCCGTTACTAGGCGGAGAGACACTGAAGCTTTCTTT. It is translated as CASSKSVTRRRDTEAFF. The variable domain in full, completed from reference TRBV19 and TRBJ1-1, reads DGGITQSPKYLFRKEGQNVTLSCEQNLNHDAMYWYRQDPGQGLRLIYYSQIVNDFQKGDIAEGYSVSREKKESFPLTVTSAQKNPTAFYLCASSKSVTRRRDTEAFFGQGTRLTVV.

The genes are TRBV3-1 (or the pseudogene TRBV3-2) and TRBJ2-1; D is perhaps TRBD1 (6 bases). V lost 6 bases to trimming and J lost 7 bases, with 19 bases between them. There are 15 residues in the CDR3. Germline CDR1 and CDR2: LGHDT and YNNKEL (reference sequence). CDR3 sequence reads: CASREGGPSVNEQFF. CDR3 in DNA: TGTGCCAGCAGGGAAGGGGGACCCTCGGTGAATGAGCAGTTCTTC.

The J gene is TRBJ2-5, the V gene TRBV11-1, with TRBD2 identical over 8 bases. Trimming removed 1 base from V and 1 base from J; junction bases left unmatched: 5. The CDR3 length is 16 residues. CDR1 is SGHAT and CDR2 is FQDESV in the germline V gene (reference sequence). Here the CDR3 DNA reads TGTGCCAGCAGCTTAGTAGCGGGGACCCTCCAAGAGACCCAGTACTTC. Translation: CASSLVAGTLQETQYF.